What follows are 27 T cell receptor beta chains derived from one specimen sequenced in a study of OX40 agonist ivuxolimab in advanced cancers. Clones were read by immunoSEQ multiplex PCR, and TCRdb kept only the in-frame ones, dropping some. The sample has 45,000 to 65,000 clones; 79% are singletons. The sequencing here drew on CD4+ or CD8+ T cells sorted from blood, taken in a trial of the OX40 agonist ivuxolimab. Receptors were obtained from an adult with an advanced solid tumor such as melanoma, head and neck, liver or kidney cancer.

The V and J genes are TRBV18 and TRBJ2-3; perhaps TRBD2 as D (5 bases). CDR3 length: 13 amino acids. Germline-derived CDR1 and CDR2 are KGHSH and LQKENI. Trimming left V 4 bases short and J 0 bases short, with 5 bases between. The CDR3 DNA reads as TGTGCCAGCTCACGGACTAGCACAGATACGCAGTATTTT. Protein sequence: CASSRTSTDTQYF. The variable domain in full, completed from reference TRBV18 and TRBJ2-3, reads NAGVMQNPRHLVRRRGQEARLRCSPMKGHSHVYWYRQLPEEGLKFMVYLQKENIIDESGMPKERFSAEFPKEGPSILRIQQVVRGDSAAYFCASSRTSTDTQYFGPGTRLTVL.

In its sample, this clone was seen once. V is TRBV30 and J is TRBJ2-2, with D possibly matching TRBD2 (6 bases). Germline lookup yields CDR1 GTSNPN and CDR2 SVGIG (reference sequence). V was cut by 0 bases and J by 5 bases, with 13 bases left in between. This CDR3 has 15 amino acids. In nucleotides, the CDR3 is TGTGCCTGGAGTGTAGGAGGGACTCATACCGGGGAGCTGTTTTTT. Its translation is CAWSVGGTHTGELFF. The whole variable domain, remainder taken from reference TRBV30 and TRBJ2-2, is SQTIHQWPATLVQPVGSPLSLECTVEGTSNPNLYWYRQAAGRGLQLLFYSVGIGQISSEVPQNLSASRPQDRQFILSSKKLLLSDSGFYLCAWSVGGTHTGELFFGEGSRLTVL.

V gene TRBV27 combines with J gene TRBJ1-1; a possible D gene is TRBD1 (5 bases). Trimming removed 5 bases from V and 4 bases from J, with 8 bases in between. Germline lookup yields CDR1 MNHEY and CDR2 SMNVEV (reference sequence). The CDR3 sequence is 12 residues long. The CDR3 nucleotides are TGTGCCAGCAGTGGGGGGAGCACTGAAGCTTTCTTT. This codes for CASSGGSTEAFF.

The V and J genes are TRBV5-6 and TRBJ2-3; 9 bases fit TRBD2. The length of the CDR3 is 17 residues. Trimming cost V 3 bases and J 6 bases; bases outside gene matches: 14. The germline CDR1 and CDR2 sequences are SGHDT and YYEEEE. CDR3 residues: CASSSLAGGPGPDTQYF. As DNA, the CDR3 is TGTGCCAGCAGCTCTTTGGCGGGAGGGCCGGGTCCCGATACGCAGTATTTT.

The gene calls are TRBV9 and TRBJ1-4, with a tentative D call TRBD1 (6 bases). The germline V gene encodes CDR1 SGDLS and CDR2 YYNGEE. The CDR3 extends over 17 amino acids. V dropped 0 bases and J dropped 0 bases, with 12 bases sitting between them. The CDR3 loop reads CASSVEGGLATNEKLFF. CDR3 in DNA: TGTGCCAGCAGCGTAGAAGGGGGACTAGCAACTAATGAAAAACTGTTTTTT. The complete variable domain, with remaining parts taken from reference TRBV9 and TRBJ1-4, reads DSGVTQTPKHLITATGQRVTLRCSPRSGDLSVYWYQQSLDQGLQFLIQYYNGEERAKGNILERFSAQQFPDLHSELNLSSLELGDSALYFCASSVEGGLATNEKLFFGSGTQLSVL.

The chain recombines TRBV6-1 with TRBJ1-5, with 7 bases identical to TRBD1. Trimming cost V 6 bases and J 4 bases; bases outside gene matches: 9. The germline gives CDR1 MNHNS, CDR2 SASEGT. The CDR3 is made up of 15 amino acids. CDR3 residues: CASSPQGLRNQPQHF. The CDR3 DNA reads as TGTGCCAGCAGCCCACAGGGGTTGAGGAATCAGCCCCAGCATTTT.

The chain uses TRBV5-1 and TRBJ2-7; D is unresolved. Trimming left V 0 bases short and J 0 bases short, with 7 bases between. The length of the CDR3 is 14 residues. Germline V lookup: CDR1 SGHRS, CDR2 YFSETQ. The CDR3 sequence: CASSLEAISYEQYF. The CDR3, as DNA: TGCGCCAGCAGCTTGGAGGCAATCTCCTACGAGCAGTACTTC.

This clone was seen once. This chain links TRBV7-2 with TRBJ1-2, with TRBD1 matching over 7 bases. The length of the CDR3 is 14 residues. V dropped 1 base and J dropped 8; count of bases not matched to a gene: 7. CDR1 is SGHTA and CDR2 is FQGNSA in the germline V gene. The CDR3 is CASSLGDSGWGYTF. CDR3 sequence (DNA): TGTGCCAGCAGCTTAGGGGACAGTGGATGGGGCTACACCTTC.

The chain combines TRBV5-5 with TRBJ1-6, with 7 nucleotides matching TRBD1. V dropped 4 bases and J dropped 4; count of bases not matched to a gene: 11. This CDR3 has 17 amino acids. Germline V gene lookup returns CDR1 SGHKS and CDR2 YYEKEE (reference sequence). The CDR3, as DNA: TGTGCCAGCAGCCCGGGACAGCCTCTCGAATATAATTCACCCCTCCACTTT. Translation: CASSPGQPLEYNSPLHF.

This chain joins TRBV7-2 and TRBJ1-2; D is uncertain. CDR3 length: 12 amino acids. Germline V gene sequence: CDR1 SGHTA, CDR2 FQGNSA. V was trimmed by 5 bases and J by 4 bases, leaving 8 bases between them. The CDR3 sequence: CASSPAGYGYTF. The CDR3 DNA follows: TGTGCCAGCAGCCCAGCTGGCTATGGCTACACCTTC.

The chain carries TRBV7-2 and TRBJ1-5; no definite D call. This CDR3 has 15 residues. CDR1 and CDR2 (germline): SGHTA, FQGNSA. V dropped 6 bases and J dropped 2 bases, with 14 bases sitting between them. This CDR3 reads CASRLGKGGNQPQHF. The CDR3 DNA is TGTGCCAGCAGACTCGGAAAAGGTGGCAATCAGCCCCAGCATTTT. The whole variable domain, remainder taken from reference TRBV7-2 and TRBJ1-5, is GAGVSQSPSNKVTEKGKDVELRCDPISGHTALYWYRQSLGQGLEFLIYFQGNSAPDKSGLPSDRFSAERTGGSVSTLTIQRTQQEDSAVYLCASRLGKGGNQPQHFGDGTRLSIL.

The rearrangement joins TRBV6-1 to TRBJ2-3; 8 bases fit TRBD2. Germline-derived CDR1 and CDR2 are MNHNS and SASEGT. The length of the CDR3 is 15 residues. With V trimmed by 6 bases and J by 3 bases, 8 bases remained unmatched. The CDR3 loop is CASSRAGDSTDTQYF. The CDR3 DNA is TGTGCCAGCAGCCGAGCGGGGGACTCGACAGATACGCAGTATTTT.

The genes are TRBV19 and TRBJ1-5, with D perhaps matching TRBD1 (6 bases). With 4 bases removed from V and 6 bases from J, the gap between germline ends came to 16 bases. The CDR3 length is 15 residues. CDR1 and CDR2 from the germline V gene are LNHDA and SQIVND (reference sequence). In nucleotides, the CDR3 is TGTGCCAGTAGTACCGAAAGGGGGGGCAGTCAGCCCCAGCATTTT. Translating it yields CASSTERGGSQPQHF.

The CDR3 DNA reads TGTGCCAGCAGTAAATCCCCTGGGGACATTTCGAACACTGAAGCTTTCTTT. This codes for CASSKSPGDISNTEAFF. This rearrangement joins TRBV27 to TRBJ1-1; tentatively, D is TRBD1 (6 bases). V lost 5 bases to trimming and J lost 1 base, with 20 bases between them. The germline V gene has CDR1 MNHEY and CDR2 SMNVEV (reference sequence). This CDR3 comprises 17 residues.

This sequence joins TRBV18 and TRBJ1-2; 7 bases match TRBD1. Germline V gene lookup returns CDR1 KGHSH and CDR2 LQKENI. J lost 0 bases, V lost 4 bases, and 8 bases had no gene match. CDR3 length: 16 residues. CDR3 sequence: CASSRKTGTANYGYTF. CDR3 in DNA: TGTGCCAGCTCACGAAAGACAGGGACAGCTAACTATGGCTACACCTTC.

The chain combines TRBV12-5 with TRBJ1-3; no definite D call. Germline V gives CDR1 LGHNT, CDR2 FRNRAP. Trimming took 5 bases from V and 0 from J, leaving 17 bases between them. The CDR3 loop spans 17 amino acids. The CDR3, as DNA: TGTGCTAGTGGTCCGGAAGGGAAATCCACCTCTGGAAACACCATATATTTT. It is translated as CASGPEGKSTSGNTIYF.

V usage is TRBV28 and J usage is TRBJ1-2, with a possible D match to TRBD1 (6 bases). The germline V and J ends were trimmed by 4 bases and 0 bases, with 12 bases remaining between them. Germline V gene sequence: CDR1 MDHEN, CDR2 SYDVKM. The CDR3 covers 15 residues. CDR3 nucleotides: TGTGCCAGCAGTTACCCCACAGGGACTAACTATGGCTACACCTTC. This codes for CASSYPTGTNYGYTF.

The rearrangement links TRBV6-9 to TRBJ1-1; tentative D call: TRBD1 (6 bases). V dropped 6 bases and J dropped 0 bases, with 14 bases sitting between them. CDR1 and CDR2 (germline): MNHGY, SVAAGI. The CDR3 consists of 15 residues. The CDR3 here is CASRGSRDMNTEAFF. CDR3 in DNA: TGTGCCAGCAGAGGTTCGAGGGACATGAACACTGAAGCTTTCTTT.

This chain joins TRBV6-6 and TRBJ1-6; D gene unclear. Trimming cost V 7 bases and J 8 bases, with 12 bases left between them. CDR1 MNHNY and CDR2 SVGAGI come from the germline V gene (reference sequence). The length of the CDR3 is 13 residues. CDR3 in DNA: TGTGCCAGCACGGCGGTAATGGATTCACCCCTCCACTTT. Its translation: CASTAVMDSPLHF.

In its sample, this clone was seen a few times. The chain has TRBV25-1 and TRBJ1-1; D perhaps matches TRBD1 (5 bases). V was shortened by 4 bases and J by 4 bases, with 13 bases between the two germline ends. CDR1 MGHDK and CDR2 SYGVNS come from the germline V gene. This CDR3 has 14 amino acids. The CDR3 DNA reads as TGTGCCAGCAGTGGGTGGGCAGGGATCACTGAAGCTTTCTTT. Translated: CASSGWAGITEAFF.

About this clone: At one end the junction does not follow the germline gene, possibly because of a read error. CDR3 sequence (DNA): TGTGCCAGTACCCCGACAGGGTCCTCCTCCAATGAGCAGTTCTTC. Translated, it gives CASTPTGSSSNEQFF. This chain connects TRBV19 to TRBJ2-1; 7 nucleotides agree with TRBD1. Per germline, CDR1 LNHDA and CDR2 SQIVND (reference sequence). The CDR3 has 15 amino acids.

This sequence joins TRBV27 and TRBJ1-1, with D tentatively TRBD1 (5 bases). The germline CDR1 and CDR2 sequences are MNHEY and SMNVEV (reference sequence). This CDR3 has 16 amino acids. V gave up 6 bases and J gave up 4 bases, with 21 bases separating them. CDR3 DNA sequence: TGTGCCAGCAGCTCACGGGGGGGGAAGGGACGCACTGAAGCTTTCTTT. Its translation is CASSSRGGKGRTEAFF.

V is TRBV29-1 and J is TRBJ2-7, with 9 bases lining up with TRBD1. The germline gives CDR1 SQVTM, CDR2 ANQGSEA. The CDR3 spans 11 residues. With 5 bases clipped from V and 6 bases from J, the junction kept 2 bases outside the gene matches. The CDR3 sequence is CSVKDRGEQYF. As DNA, the CDR3 is TGCAGCGTTAAGGACAGGGGCGAGCAGTACTTC.

This rearrangement joins TRBV19 to TRBJ1-1, with a possible D match to TRBD1 (6 bases). Germline V gene lookup returns CDR1 LNHDA and CDR2 SQIVND (reference sequence). This CDR3 is 13 amino acids long. Trimming left V 6 bases short and J 2 bases short, with 10 bases between. The CDR3 bases are TGTGCCAGTAGACCCAGGGGAAACACTGAAGCTTTCTTT. As protein: CASRPRGNTEAFF.

In this sample, this clone turned up a few times. The V and J genes are TRBV7-9 and TRBJ2-4; D is ambiguous. The CDR3 totals 16 residues. From germline, CDR1 is SEHNR and CDR2 FQNEAQ (reference sequence). Trimming left V 1 base short and J 0 bases short, with 10 bases between. CDR3 coding DNA: TGTGCCAGCAGCTTAGGGGCAGCCCTAGCCAAAAACATTCAGTACTTC. Translating gives CASSLGAALAKNIQYF.

The chain combines TRBV9 with TRBJ2-3, with 8 bases that match TRBD2. J was trimmed by 8 bases and V by 4 bases; bases with no gene match: 15. The CDR3 sequence is 16 residues long. CDR1 is SGDLS and CDR2 is YYNGEE in the germline V gene. This chain's CDR3 is CASSQGLSGSWGTQYF. The CDR3 DNA follows: TGTGCCAGCAGCCAGGGCCTCAGCGGGAGTTGGGGTACGCAGTATTTT.

The CDR3 nucleotides read TGTGCCAGCAGCCCCCCTAGACTCAAACTGTTTTTT. Its protein product is CASSPPRLKLFF. The chain couples TRBV11-2 to TRBJ1-4, with D unclear. In germline, CDR1 is SGHAT, CDR2 FQNNGV. V lost 5 bases, J lost 11 bases, and 12 bases lay in between. The CDR3 is made up of 12 amino acids.